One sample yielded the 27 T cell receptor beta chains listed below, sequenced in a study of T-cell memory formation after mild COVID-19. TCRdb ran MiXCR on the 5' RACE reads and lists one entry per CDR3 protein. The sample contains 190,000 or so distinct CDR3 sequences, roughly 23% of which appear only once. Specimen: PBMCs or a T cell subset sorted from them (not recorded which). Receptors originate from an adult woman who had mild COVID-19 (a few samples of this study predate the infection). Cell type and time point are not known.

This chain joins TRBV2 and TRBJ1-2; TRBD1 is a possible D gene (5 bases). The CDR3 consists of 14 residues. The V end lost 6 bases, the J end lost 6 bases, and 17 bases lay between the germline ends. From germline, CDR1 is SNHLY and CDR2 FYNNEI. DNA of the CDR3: TGTGCCAGCAGCCAAGCCCAGGGACTCCATGGCTACACCTTC. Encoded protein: CASSQAQGLHGYTF.

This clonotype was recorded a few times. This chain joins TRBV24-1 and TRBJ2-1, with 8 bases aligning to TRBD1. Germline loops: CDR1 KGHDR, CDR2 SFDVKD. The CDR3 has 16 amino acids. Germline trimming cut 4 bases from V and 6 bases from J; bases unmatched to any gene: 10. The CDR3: CATSDLPGTGTNEQFF. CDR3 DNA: TGTGCCACCAGTGACTTACCCGGGACAGGTACCAATGAGCAGTTCTTC.

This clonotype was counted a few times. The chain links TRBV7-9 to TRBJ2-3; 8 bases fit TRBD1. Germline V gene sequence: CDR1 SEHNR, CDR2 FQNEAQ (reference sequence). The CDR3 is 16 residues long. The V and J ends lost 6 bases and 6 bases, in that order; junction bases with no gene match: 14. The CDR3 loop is CASSPVMTGEADTQYF. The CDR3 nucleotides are TGTGCCAGCAGTCCAGTCATGACAGGGGAGGCGGATACGCAGTATTTT.

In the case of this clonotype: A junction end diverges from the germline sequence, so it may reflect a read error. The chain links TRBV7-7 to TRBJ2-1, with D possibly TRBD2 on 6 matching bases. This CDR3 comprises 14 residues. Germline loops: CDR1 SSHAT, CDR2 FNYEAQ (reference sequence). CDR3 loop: CASSPVAGLHEQFF. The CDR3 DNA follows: TGTGCTAGCAGCCCTGTCGCGGGGTTGCATGAGCAGTTCTTC.

The CDR3 region has the DNA TGCAGCGTGGCCGGGACTAGCGCACTTCAAGAGACCCAGTACTTC. Its translation: CSVAGTSALQETQYF. The chain couples TRBV29-1 to TRBJ2-5; 10 positions agree with TRBD2. The CDR3 has 15 residues. V was pared by 6 bases and J by 2 bases, with 9 bases of the junction left unmatched. The germline gives CDR1 SQVTM, CDR2 ANQGSEA.

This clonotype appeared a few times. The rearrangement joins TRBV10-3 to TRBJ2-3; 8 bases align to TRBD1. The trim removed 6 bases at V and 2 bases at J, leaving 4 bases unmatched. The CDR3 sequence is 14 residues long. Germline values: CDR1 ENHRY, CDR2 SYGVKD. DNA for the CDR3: TGTGCCATCAGGTTGGACAGGGCCACAGATACGCAGTATTTT. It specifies CAIRLDRATDTQYF.

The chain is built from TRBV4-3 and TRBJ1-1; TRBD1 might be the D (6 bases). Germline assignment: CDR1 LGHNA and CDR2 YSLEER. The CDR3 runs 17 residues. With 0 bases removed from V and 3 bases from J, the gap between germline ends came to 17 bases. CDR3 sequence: CASSQEGLGGLDTEAFF. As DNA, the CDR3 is TGCGCCAGCAGCCAAGAGGGACTGGGGGGCCTGGACACTGAAGCTTTCTTT.

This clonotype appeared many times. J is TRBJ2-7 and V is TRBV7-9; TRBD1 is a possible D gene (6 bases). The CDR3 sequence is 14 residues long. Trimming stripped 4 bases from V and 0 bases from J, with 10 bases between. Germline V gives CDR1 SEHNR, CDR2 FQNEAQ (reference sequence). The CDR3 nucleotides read TGTGCCAGCAGCTCCACAGGGAGCTCCTACGAGCAGTACTTC. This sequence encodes CASSSTGSSYEQYF.

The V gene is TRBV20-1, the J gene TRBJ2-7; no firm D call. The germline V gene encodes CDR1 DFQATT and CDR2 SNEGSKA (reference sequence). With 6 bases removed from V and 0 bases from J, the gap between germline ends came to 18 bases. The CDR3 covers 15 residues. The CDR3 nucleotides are TGCAGTGCGTCTCCTGATGAGTCGAGCTCCTACGAGCAGTACTTC. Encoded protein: CSASPDESSSYEQYF.

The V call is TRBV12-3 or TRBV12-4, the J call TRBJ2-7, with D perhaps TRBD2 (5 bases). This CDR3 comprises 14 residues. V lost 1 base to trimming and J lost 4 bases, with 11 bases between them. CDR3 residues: CASSLVRAGYEQYF. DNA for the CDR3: TGTGCCAGCAGTTTAGTACGGGCGGGTTACGAGCAGTACTTC.

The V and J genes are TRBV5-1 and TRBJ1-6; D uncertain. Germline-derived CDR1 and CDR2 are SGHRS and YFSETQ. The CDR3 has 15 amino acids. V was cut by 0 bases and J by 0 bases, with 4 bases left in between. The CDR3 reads CASSLDSSYNSPLHF. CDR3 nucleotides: TGCGCCAGCAGCTTGGACAGCTCCTATAATTCACCCCTCCACTTT.

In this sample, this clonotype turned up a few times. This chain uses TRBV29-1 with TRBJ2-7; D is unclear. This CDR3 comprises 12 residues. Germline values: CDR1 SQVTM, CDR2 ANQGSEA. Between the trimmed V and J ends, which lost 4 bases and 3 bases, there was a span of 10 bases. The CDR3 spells CSVGPVVYEQYF. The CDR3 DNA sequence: TGCAGCGTTGGGCCCGTCGTCTACGAGCAGTACTTC.

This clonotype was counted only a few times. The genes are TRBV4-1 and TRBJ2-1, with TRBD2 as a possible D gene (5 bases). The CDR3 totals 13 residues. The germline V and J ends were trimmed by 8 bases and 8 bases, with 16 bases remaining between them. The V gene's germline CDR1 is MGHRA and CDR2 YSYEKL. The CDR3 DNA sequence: TGCGCCAGCGGGTCCTTAGCGACCCATGAGCAGTTCTTC. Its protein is CASGSLATHEQFF.

The CDR3 DNA sequence: TGTGCCAGCAGCTCGAGAAGCGCTGGCGCCGGGGAGCTGTTTTTT. Translated: CASSSRSAGAGELFF. The rearrangement uses TRBV7-3 and TRBJ2-2, with D hard to call. Germline V CDR1 and CDR2: SGHTA, FQGTGA. Between the trimmed V and J ends, which lost 4 bases and 6 bases, there was a span of 15 bases. The CDR3 contains 15 residues.

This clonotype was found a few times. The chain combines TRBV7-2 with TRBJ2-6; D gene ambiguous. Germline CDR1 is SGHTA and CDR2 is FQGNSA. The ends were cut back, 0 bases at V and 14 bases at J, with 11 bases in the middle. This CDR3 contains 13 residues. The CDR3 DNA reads TGTGCCAGCAGCTTAGCGGTTACAGCAATCCTGACTTTC. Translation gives CASSLAVTAILTF.

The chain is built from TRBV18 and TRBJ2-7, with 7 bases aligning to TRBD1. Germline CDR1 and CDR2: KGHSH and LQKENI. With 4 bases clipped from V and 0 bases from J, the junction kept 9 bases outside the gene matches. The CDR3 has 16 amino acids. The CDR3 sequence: CASSLSTGTASYEQYF. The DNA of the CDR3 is TGTGCCAGCTCACTGAGTACCGGGACAGCCTCCTACGAGCAGTACTTC.

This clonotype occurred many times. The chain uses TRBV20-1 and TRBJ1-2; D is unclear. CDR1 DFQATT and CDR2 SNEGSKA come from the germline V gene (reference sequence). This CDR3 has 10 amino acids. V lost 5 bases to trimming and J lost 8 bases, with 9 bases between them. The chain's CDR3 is CSAGLGGYTF. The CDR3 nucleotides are TGCAGTGCTGGCCTAGGGGGCTACACCTTC.

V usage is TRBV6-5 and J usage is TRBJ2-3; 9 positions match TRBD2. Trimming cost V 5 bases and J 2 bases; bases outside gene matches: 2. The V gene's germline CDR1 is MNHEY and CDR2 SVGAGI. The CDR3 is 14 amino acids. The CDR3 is CASSLAGYTDTQYF. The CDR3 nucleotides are TGTGCCAGCAGTCTAGCGGGATACACAGATACGCAGTATTTT.

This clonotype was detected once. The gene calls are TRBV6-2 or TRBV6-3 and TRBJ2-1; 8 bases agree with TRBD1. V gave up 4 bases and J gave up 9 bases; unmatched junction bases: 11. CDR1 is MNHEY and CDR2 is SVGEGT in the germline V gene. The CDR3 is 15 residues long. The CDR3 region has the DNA TGTGCCAGCAGTTTTAGGGCAGGGGGCCTGAGTGAGCAGTTCTTC. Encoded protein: CASSFRAGGLSEQFF.

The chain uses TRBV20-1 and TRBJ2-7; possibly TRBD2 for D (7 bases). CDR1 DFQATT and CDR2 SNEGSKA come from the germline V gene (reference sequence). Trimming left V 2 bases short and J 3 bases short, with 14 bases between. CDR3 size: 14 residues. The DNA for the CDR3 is TGCAGTGCTAGAAATGCAGGGGAGGGCTACGAGCAGTACTTC. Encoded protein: CSARNAGEGYEQYF.

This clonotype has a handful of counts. Here the CDR3 reads CASSASRGRDYEQYF. The CDR3 DNA sequence: TGTGCCAGCAGCGCGTCTCGGGGTAGGGACTACGAGCAGTACTTC. The genes are TRBV7-9 and TRBJ2-7; D is perhaps TRBD2 (5 bases). This CDR3 region has 15 residues. V was shortened by 5 bases and J by 3 bases, with 17 bases between the two germline ends. Germline CDR1 reads SEHNR; CDR2 reads FQNEAQ (reference sequence). Full variable domain (rest looked up from reference TRBV7-9 and TRBJ2-7): DTGVSQNPRHKITKRGQNVTFRCDPISEHNRLYWYRQTLGQGPEFLTYFQNEAQLEKSRLLSDRFSAERPKGSFSTLEIQRTEQGDSAMYLCASSASRGRDYEQYFGPGTRLTVT.

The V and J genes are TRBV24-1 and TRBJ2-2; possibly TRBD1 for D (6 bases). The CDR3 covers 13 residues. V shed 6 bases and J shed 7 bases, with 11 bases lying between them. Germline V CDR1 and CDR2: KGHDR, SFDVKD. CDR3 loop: CATSSGAGGELFF. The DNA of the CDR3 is TGTGCCACCAGTTCAGGGGCCGGCGGGGAGCTGTTTTTT.

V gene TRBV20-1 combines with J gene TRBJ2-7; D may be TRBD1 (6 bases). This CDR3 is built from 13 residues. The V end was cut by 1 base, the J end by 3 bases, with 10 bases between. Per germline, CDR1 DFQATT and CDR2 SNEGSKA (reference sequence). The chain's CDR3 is CSARGTDFYEQYF. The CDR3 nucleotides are TGCAGTGCTAGAGGGACAGACTTCTACGAGCAGTACTTC.

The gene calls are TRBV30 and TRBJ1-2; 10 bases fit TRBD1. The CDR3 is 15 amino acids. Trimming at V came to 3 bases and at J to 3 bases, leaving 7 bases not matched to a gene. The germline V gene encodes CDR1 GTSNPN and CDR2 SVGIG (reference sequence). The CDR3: CAWRKDRGHDYGYTF. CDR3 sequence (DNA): TGTGCCTGGAGGAAAGACAGGGGGCATGACTATGGCTACACCTTC.

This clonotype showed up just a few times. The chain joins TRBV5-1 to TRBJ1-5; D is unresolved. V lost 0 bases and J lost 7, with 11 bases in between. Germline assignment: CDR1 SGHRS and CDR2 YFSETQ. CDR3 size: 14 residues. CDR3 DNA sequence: TGCGCCAGCAGCTTGGTCCCAGGAGGACAGCCCCAGCATTTT. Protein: CASSLVPGGQPQHF.

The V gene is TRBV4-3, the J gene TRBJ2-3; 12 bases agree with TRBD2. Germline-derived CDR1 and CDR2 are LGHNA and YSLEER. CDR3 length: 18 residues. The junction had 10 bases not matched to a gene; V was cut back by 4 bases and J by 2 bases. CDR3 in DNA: TGCGCCAGCAGCCCCGGCCGGACTAGCGGGATCCCCACAGATACGCAGTATTTT. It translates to CASSPGRTSGIPTDTQYF.

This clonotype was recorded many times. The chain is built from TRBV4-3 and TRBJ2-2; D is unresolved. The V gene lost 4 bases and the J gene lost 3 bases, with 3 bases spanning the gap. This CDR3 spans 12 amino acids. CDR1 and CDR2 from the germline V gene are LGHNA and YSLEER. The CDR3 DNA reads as TGCGCCAGCAGCCCATACACCGGGGAGCTGTTTTTT. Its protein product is CASSPYTGELFF.